This passage covers 5 T cell receptor beta chains from one sample sequenced in a study of beta chain features in type 1 diabetes. The investigators reverse transcribed all of the isolated RNA, so they sequenced expressed TCRB transcripts. Measured with immunoSEQ multiplex PCR; TCRdb has only the in-frame clones, and not every one. Here the sample spans 900,000 or so clones, roughly 15% being singletons. Sequenced input: naive CD4+ T cells from blood. The receptors were gathered from a young woman in good health.

V gene TRBV10-3 combines with J gene TRBJ2-5, with TRBD2 identical over 11 bases. This CDR3 has 16 residues. Losses at the gene ends were 6 bases for V and 5 bases for J; bases not matched to a gene: 11. Germline CDR1 reads ENHRY; CDR2 reads SYGVKD. The CDR3 region is CAIRGGLAGGRETQYF. The CDR3 DNA reads TGTGCCATCAGGGGCGGACTAGCGGGCGGAAGGGAGACCCAGTACTTC.

This chain links TRBV28 with TRBJ2-5, with D possibly being TRBD1 (6 bases). Per the germline V gene, CDR1 is MDHEN and CDR2 is SYDVKM. V was pared by 5 bases and J by 5 bases, with 15 bases between. CDR3 length equals 14 residues. The DNA for the CDR3 is TGTGCCAGCAGTGTCCAACAGGGTTGGGAGACCCAGTACTTC. It translates to CASSVQQGWETQYF.

This clone was picked up a small number of times. The chain is built from TRBV19 and TRBJ1-2; D is unresolved. Germline V gene data show CDR1 as LNHDA and CDR2 as SQIVND (reference sequence). The CDR3 extends over 13 amino acids. Between the trimmed V and J ends, which lost 5 bases and 3 bases, there was a span of 10 bases. CDR3 bases: TGTGCCAGTAGTTTCGACACATACTATGGCTACACCTTC. This codes for CASSFDTYYGYTF.

This clone was picked up a small number of times. The gene calls are TRBV29-1 and TRBJ2-1; D may match TRBD1 or TRBD2 (5 bases each). V gave up 4 bases and J gave up 8 bases, with 15 bases separating them. The CDR3 runs 13 residues. Germline CDR1 SQVTM, CDR2 ANQGSEA. The CDR3 DNA reads TGCAGCGTTGCTCTGCAGTGGGGACATGAGCAGTTCTTC. Protein sequence: CSVALQWGHEQFF.

Concerning this clone: Other nucleotide sequences in the sample specify the same CDR3. The rearrangement uses TRBV2 and TRBJ2-5; no definite D call. Trimming took off 4 bases at V and 5 bases at J, with 2 bases between the two ends. The CDR3 contains 10 residues. CDR1 is SNHLY and CDR2 is FYNNEI in the germline V gene. The CDR3 DNA is TGTGCCAGCAGTGTTGAGACCCAGTACTTC. As protein: CASSVETQYF.